The 15 T cell receptor beta chains below were found in one sample sequenced in a study of blood T cells in healthy people across ages. Alongside a J-beta primer mix, a sample-barcoded 5' primer served in a second PCR lasting about 7 to 11 cycles. From the 5' RACE reads, TCRdb called clonotypes with MiXCR, one entry per CDR3 protein. Among around 800,000 distinct CDR3 sequences, around 24% were seen once, and the ten largest hold around 3%. This same sample was also part of a study on T cells of mothers and their children.

The sequenced sample consisted of blood. These receptors all stem from a boy between 5 and 17 years old in good health.

The table lists this clonotype with a few counts. J is TRBJ2-5 and V is TRBV7-8; either TRBD1 or TRBD2 may supply D (5 bases each). Germline-derived CDR1 and CDR2 are SGHVS and FQNEAQ. The CDR3 runs 15 residues. V was trimmed by 5 bases and J by 0 bases, leaving 13 bases between them. CDR3 loop: CASSPGRGYQETQYF. The CDR3 region has the DNA TGTGCCAGCAGCCCAGGGCGAGGGTACCAAGAGACCCAGTACTTC.

The V call is TRBV7-9, the J call TRBJ2-7, with 7 bases lining up with TRBD1. From germline, CDR1 is SEHNR and CDR2 FQNEAQ (reference sequence). J gave up 5 bases and V 4 bases, and 2 bases lay outside the gene matches. CDR3 length: 12 residues. CDR3 protein: CASSSGTDEQYF. As DNA, the CDR3 is TGTGCCAGCAGCTCCGGGACAGACGAGCAGTACTTC.

The V and J genes are TRBV5-1 and TRBJ1-1; the D is unclear. Germline CDR1 and CDR2: SGHRS and YFSETQ. The CDR3 covers 14 residues. The germline V and J ends were trimmed by 2 bases and 4 bases, with 12 bases remaining between them. The CDR3 DNA sequence: TGCGCCAGCAGCTTTCAGGCATCCGTCACTGAAGCTTTCTTT. It is translated as CASSFQASVTEAFF.

This clonotype has only a few counts. The J gene is TRBJ2-5, the V gene TRBV11-2; TRBD2 matches at 13 bases. V lost 1 base, J lost 5 bases, and 7 bases stayed unmatched. CDR3 length: 17 residues. CDR1 is SGHAT, CDR2 FQNNGV, per germline. DNA of the CDR3: TGTGCCAGCAGCTTAGGGACTAGCGGGGGCAGGTTGGAGACCCAGTACTTC. Translated: CASSLGTSGGRLETQYF.

V and J are TRBV5-1 and TRBJ2-5, with a tentative D call TRBD1 (5 bases). The J call may be incorrect, as the DNA end agrees better with TRBJ2-1. Germline V gene lookup returns CDR1 SGHRS and CDR2 YFSETQ. The CDR3 length is 13 residues. Written as DNA, the CDR3 is TGCGCCAGCAGCTTATCAGGGTGGAATGAGCAGTTCTTC. Its protein product is CASSLSGWNEQFF.

The chain joins TRBV2 to TRBJ2-3; D not certain. Germline V lookup: CDR1 SNHLY, CDR2 FYNNEI. This CDR3 comprises 13 residues. Trimming left V 6 bases short and J 2 bases short, with 9 bases between. In DNA, the CDR3 is TGTGCCAGCAGCATGGACCTCACAGATACGCAGTATTTT. Encoded protein: CASSMDLTDTQYF. Full variable domain (remainder filled in from reference TRBV2 and TRBJ2-3): EPEVTQTPSHQVTQMGQEVILRCVPISNHLYFYWYRQILGQKVEFLVSFYNNEISEKSEIFDDQFSVERPDGSNFTLKIRSTKLEDSAMYFCASSMDLTDTQYFGPGTRLTVL.

J is TRBJ1-5 and V is TRBV6-1; TRBD1 agrees at 9 bases. There are 14 residues in the CDR3. The V segment lost 8 bases and the J segment 9 bases; nucleotides outside the gene matches: 11. Looked up from germline, CDR1 is MNHNS and CDR2 is SASEGT. The chain's CDR3 is CASGRGQGPRPQHF. The CDR3 coding sequence is TGTGCCAGCGGGCGAGGACAGGGGCCGCGGCCCCAGCATTTT.

The chain joins TRBV20-1 to TRBJ2-7; D tentatively fits TRBD1 or TRBD2 (5 bases each). The germline V gene encodes CDR1 DFQATT and CDR2 SNEGSKA (reference sequence). CDR3 length equals 15 residues. V lost 3 bases to trimming and J lost 2 bases, with 17 bases between them. This CDR3 is CSARAGTSTTYEQYF. CDR3 nucleotide sequence: TGCAGTGCTAGGGCCGGGACCTCTACTACCTACGAGCAGTACTTC.

The rearrangement joins TRBV7-3 to TRBJ2-5, with D unresolved. Near its end, the DNA agrees better with TRBJ2-1, so the J call may be wrong. The CDR3 sequence is 14 residues long. In germline, CDR1 is SGHTA, CDR2 FQGTGA. The CDR3: CASSRTASSNEQFF. CDR3 nucleotides: TGTGCCAGCAGCAGAACGGCGAGCTCCAATGAGCAGTTCTTC.

This clonotype was picked up a small number of times. The chain has TRBV7-9 and TRBJ2-1; D remains unclear. CDR1 SEHNR and CDR2 FQNEAQ come from the germline V gene (reference sequence). The ends were cut back, 5 bases at V and 9 bases at J, with 8 bases in the middle. The CDR3 totals 11 residues. The CDR3 sequence: CASSPAPEQFF. In nucleotides, the CDR3 is TGTGCCAGCAGCCCGGCCCCTGAGCAGTTCTTC.

This clonotype was counted between two and nine times. The chain joins TRBV18 to TRBJ2-7, with D tentatively TRBD1 (5 bases). The CDR3 runs to 15 residues. V lost 0 bases, J lost 3 bases, and 12 bases lay in between. Germline CDR1 KGHSH, CDR2 LQKENI. CDR3 protein: CASSPPGQGNYEQYF. CDR3 DNA sequence: TGTGCCAGCTCACCACCCGGCCAGGGAAACTACGAGCAGTACTTC. The full variable domain, with the rest looked up from reference TRBV18 and TRBJ2-7, is NAGVMQNPRHLVRRRGQEARLRCSPMKGHSHVYWYRQLPEEGLKFMVYLQKENIIDESGMPKERFSAEFPKEGPSILRIQQVVRGDSAAYFCASSPPGQGNYEQYFGPGTRLTVT.

The chain combines TRBV27 with TRBJ1-1, with 7 positions matching TRBD1. Germline V CDR1 and CDR2: MNHEY, SMNVEV (reference sequence). The ends lost 8 bases at V and 0 bases at J; junction bases unmatched: 6. CDR3 length: 14 amino acids. The CDR3 protein is CASQTGSLNTEAFF. The CDR3 DNA sequence: TGTGCCAGCCAGACAGGGTCATTGAACACTGAAGCTTTCTTT.

This clonotype was counted many times. The J gene is TRBJ2-1, the V gene TRBV6-5; TRBD2 aligns across 11 bases. V lost 6 bases and J lost 4; bases outside the gene matches: 5. Per germline, CDR1 MNHEY and CDR2 SVGAGI. The CDR3 is 15 residues long. Here the CDR3 reads CASSQTSGGYNEQFF. DNA of the CDR3: TGTGCCAGCAGCCAAACTAGCGGGGGATACAATGAGCAGTTCTTC.

This chain joins TRBV20-1 and TRBJ2-5; possible D gene TRBD2, 6 bases. Germline V gene sequence: CDR1 DFQATT, CDR2 SNEGSKA (reference sequence). V gave up 5 bases and J gave up 3 bases, with 19 bases separating them. The CDR3 extends over 15 amino acids. The DNA for the CDR3 is TGCAGTGCTCCCCCGGGCGGGACTTACAAAGAGACCCAGTACTTC. This sequence encodes CSAPPGGTYKETQYF.

This clonotype was counted between two and nine times. The V gene is TRBV12-3 or TRBV12-4, the J gene TRBJ2-1, with TRBD1 matching over 8 bases. V lost 8 bases to trimming and J lost 7 bases; unmatched junction nucleotides: 1. The CDR3 is 11 amino acids. The CDR3 DNA reads as TGTGCCAGCCGACAGGGGAATGAGCAGTTCTTC. This translates into CASRQGNEQFF.